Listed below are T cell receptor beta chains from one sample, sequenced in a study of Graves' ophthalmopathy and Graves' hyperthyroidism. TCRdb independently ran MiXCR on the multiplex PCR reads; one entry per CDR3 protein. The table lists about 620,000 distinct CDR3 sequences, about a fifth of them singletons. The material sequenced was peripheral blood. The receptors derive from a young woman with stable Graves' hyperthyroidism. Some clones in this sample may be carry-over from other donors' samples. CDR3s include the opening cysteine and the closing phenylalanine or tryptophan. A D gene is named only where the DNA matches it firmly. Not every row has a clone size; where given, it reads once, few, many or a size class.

TGTGCCAGCAGCTTAGGTCTTTCGGGGTGGCCTCCCACTGAAGCTTTCTTT	CASSLGLSGWPPTEAFF	few	.	TRBV7-3	TRBJ1-1
TGCGCCAGCAGCTTGAGCCCGCGGAGGGAGCAGTACTTC	CASSLSPRREQYF	many	.	TRBV5-1	TRBJ2-7
TGTGCCAGCAGTTTAGGGGAGGCAAACCCGTCCACCGGGGAGCTGTTTTTT	CASSLGEANPSTGELFF	.	.	TRBV28	TRBJ2-2
TGCAGTGCTACCCCAGGGGTGAACACTGAAGCTTTCTTT	CSATPGVNTEAFF	many	.	TRBV20-1	TRBJ1-1
TGTGCCAGTAGGGGACAGGGGGCTGAGACCAAGTACTTC	CASRGQGAETKYF	.	TRBD1	TRBV12-3/TRBV12-4	TRBJ2-5
TGCGCCAGCAGATCGGACGGATTTGGCTACACCTTC	CASRSDGFGYTF	.	.	TRBV5-1	TRBJ1-2
TGTGCCAGCAGTTCCCGCCCTGAACTCTCTTCACCCCTCCACTTT	CASSSRPELSSPLHF	.	.	TRBV12-3/TRBV12-4	TRBJ1-6
TGTGCCAGCAGCCAAGATGGGAGGAACCAAAACATTCAGTACTTC	CASSQDGRNQNIQYF	many	.	TRBV4-2	TRBJ2-4
TGTGCCTGGAGTAGGGACATAGCCGGGGAGCTGTTTTTT	CAWSRDIAGELFF	.	.	TRBV30	TRBJ2-2
TGTGCCAGCAATTTCCAGGGGACTGAAGCTTTCTTT	CASNFQGTEAFF	.	.	TRBV12-3/TRBV12-4	TRBJ1-1
TGTGCGGGTCGACAGGGTGTGAACACTGAAGCTTTCTTT	CAGRQGVNTEAFF	.	TRBD1	TRBV6-1	TRBJ1-1
TGTGCCAGCAGTTTAAACAGGGGGCCGCGGGAGACCCAGTACTTC	CASSLNRGPRETQYF	many	TRBD1	TRBV12-3/TRBV12-4	TRBJ2-5
TGTGCCAGCAGTGAGTGGCAGACGAGTAACTATGGCTACACCTTC	CASSEWQTSNYGYTF	.	.	TRBV6-1	TRBJ1-2
TGTGCCAGCACTGGGACTAGCGGCTACGAGCAGTACTTC	CASTGTSGYEQYF	.	TRBD2	TRBV2	TRBJ2-7
TGTGCCAGCAGTCCCGGGCTTGACGAGCAGTACTTC	CASSPGLDEQYF	.	.	TRBV12-3/TRBV12-4	TRBJ2-7
TGCGCCAGCAGCCAAGATCCTCCAGGGTTCGAGCAGTACTTC	CASSQDPPGFEQYF	.	.	TRBV4-1	TRBJ2-7
TGCAGTGCTAGGGGGACTACGGCGGGAGTGATCGAGCAGTACTTC	CSARGTTAGVIEQYF	.	TRBD2	TRBV20-1	TRBJ2-7
TGTGCCAGCAGTCACAGGGAAGTGTACGAGCAGTACTTC	CASSHREVYEQYF	.	.	TRBV6-5	TRBJ2-7
TGTGCCAGCAGTTACTCGAGCTACAACCACGAGCAGTACTTC	CASSYSSYNHEQYF	.	.	TRBV6-5	TRBJ2-7
TGTGCCACAGCGGGTTCCCTCGGGGAGGGCCAGTACTTC	CATAGSLGEGQYF	many	TRBD2	TRBV10-3	TRBJ2-7
TGTGCCCCCTGTGGGCTTGAACAGTTAGAGACCCAGTACTTC	CAPCGLEQLETQYF	.	.	TRBV19	TRBJ2-5
TGTGCCTGGAGGGGGGGCTCTGGAAACACCATATATTTT	CAWRGGSGNTIYF	many	.	TRBV30	TRBJ1-3
TGTGCCAGCAGCGTAGAAATAGGAGATCCAAACTATGGCTACACCTTC	CASSVEIGDPNYGYTF	many	.	TRBV9	TRBJ1-2
TGTGCCAGCAGTGAAGAAAAGGGGGGAGGCGAGACCCAGTACTTC	CASSEEKGGGETQYF	.	.	TRBV2	TRBJ2-5
TGCAGCGTTGAAGGACCGGGACTGCAAGAGACCCAGTACTTC	CSVEGPGLQETQYF	many	.	TRBV29-1	TRBJ2-5
TGTGCCAGCAGTTTACCCAGGGGGCAACAAGAGACCCAGTACTTC	CASSLPRGQQETQYF	few	TRBD1	TRBV28	TRBJ2-5
TGCAGTGCTCCCTACCCCCAGGGGGCGAGTAATTCACCCCTCCACTTT	CSAPYPQGASNSPLHF	many	TRBD1	TRBV20-1	TRBJ1-6
TGTGCCAGCACCTCCCATAGCGGGGGGGCACTAGAGACCCAGTACTTC	CASTSHSGGALETQYF	many	TRBD2	TRBV12-3/TRBV12-4	TRBJ2-5
TGCAGCGTTGGTCTGAACTACGAGCAGTACTTC	CSVGLNYEQYF	many	.	TRBV29-1	TRBJ2-7
TGTGCCAGCAGCTCCCACCTAACGGGGGCGGACGAGCAGTACTTC	CASSSHLTGADEQYF	many	.	TRBV11-2	TRBJ2-7
TGTGCCAGCAGCTTAGGGAACACTGAAGTTTTCTTT	CASSLGNTEVFF	many	.	TRBV7-9	TRBJ1-1
TGCAGTGCTAGAGATGGCCCGACGAACACTGAAGCTTTCTTT	CSARDGPTNTEAFF	.	.	TRBV20-1	TRBJ1-1
TGTGCCAGCAGACCCGACAGGGTCAACACTGAAGCTTTCTTT	CASRPDRVNTEAFF	many	TRBD1	TRBV12-3/TRBV12-4	TRBJ1-1
TGTGCCAGCCACCGGGGAGGGAAGAGTCAGCCCCAGCATTTT	CASHRGGKSQPQHF	many	.	TRBV19	TRBJ1-5
TGTGCCAGCAGTTCGCCCAGGGAGGGGAACACTGAAGCTTTCTTT	CASSSPREGNTEAFF	many	.	TRBV6-2/TRBV6-3	TRBJ1-1
TGTGCCATCAGCCCAATGGGTGGGGGCAAAGAGACCCAGTACTTC	CAISPMGGGKETQYF	many	.	TRBV10-3	TRBJ2-5
TGTGCCAGCAGCTTAGATCAGGGGGCAAGCTCCTACGAGCAGTACTTC	CASSLDQGASSYEQYF	.	TRBD1	TRBV11-2	TRBJ2-7
TGTGCCAGCAGCGCCGCCGGGACCGGGGAGCTGTTTTTT	CASSAAGTGELFF	many	.	TRBV7-2	TRBJ2-2
TGCAGTGCTAGAGATGGGGACAGGGGTACCTACGAGCAGTACTTC	CSARDGDRGTYEQYF	many	TRBD1	TRBV20-1	TRBJ2-7
TGTGCCAGCGGCTCTTTAGCGAACAGGGGGTTTGAAGCTTTCTTT	CASGSLANRGFEAFF	.	TRBD1	TRBV7-6	TRBJ1-1